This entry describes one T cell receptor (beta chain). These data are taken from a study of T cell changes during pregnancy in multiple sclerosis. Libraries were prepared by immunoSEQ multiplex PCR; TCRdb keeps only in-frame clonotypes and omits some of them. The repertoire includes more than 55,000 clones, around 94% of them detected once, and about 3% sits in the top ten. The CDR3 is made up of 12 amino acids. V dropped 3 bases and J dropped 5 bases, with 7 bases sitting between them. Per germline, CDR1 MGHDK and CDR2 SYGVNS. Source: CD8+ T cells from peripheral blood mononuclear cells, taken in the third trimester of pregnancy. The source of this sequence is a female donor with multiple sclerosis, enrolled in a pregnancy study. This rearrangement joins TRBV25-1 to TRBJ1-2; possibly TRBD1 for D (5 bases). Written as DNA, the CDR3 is TGTGCCAGCAGTGATTCAGGGTATGGCTACACCTTC. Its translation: CASSDSGYGYTF.